The 26 T cell receptor beta chains below all came from one sample that was sequenced in a study of cytomegalovirus exposure and HLA in healthy donors. The PCR was carried out with 60 Vbeta primers and 13 Jbeta primers. Clones were read by immunoSEQ multiplex PCR, and TCRdb kept only the in-frame ones, dropping some. This sample yields 110,000 or so clones, of which 75% to 85% are seen a single time; about 1.8% belongs to the top ten. Sample: PBMCs. Receptors were obtained from a man aged 40-50 years in good health and CMV-seronegative.

The gene calls are TRBV7-9 and TRBJ2-3; D call uncertain. Per the germline V gene, CDR1 is SEHNR and CDR2 is FQNEAQ (reference sequence). V lost 0 bases to trimming and J lost 2 bases, with 3 bases between them. The CDR3 sequence is 13 residues long. CDR3 protein: CASSLAVTDTQYF. DNA for the CDR3: TGTGCCAGCAGCTTAGCCGTCACAGATACGCAGTATTTT. Full variable domain (missing parts from reference TRBV7-9 and TRBJ2-3): DTGVSQNPRHKITKRGQNVTFRCDPISEHNRLYWYRQTLGQGPEFLTYFQNEAQLEKSRLLSDRFSAERPKGSFSTLEIQRTEQGDSAMYLCASSLAVTDTQYFGPGTRLTVL.

This chain links TRBV5-1 with TRBJ1-3; a possible D gene is TRBD1 (6 bases). With 4 bases removed from V and 0 bases from J, the gap between germline ends came to 11 bases. The CDR3 runs 15 residues. Germline assignment: CDR1 SGHRS and CDR2 YFSETQ. CDR3 in DNA: TGCGCCAGCAGCAAGGGACAAGGCTCTGGAAACACCATATATTTT. Translated, it gives CASSKGQGSGNTIYF.

V gene TRBV27 combines with J gene TRBJ1-2; D is ambiguous. V was cut by 4 bases and J by 4 bases, with 22 bases left in between. In germline, CDR1 is MNHEY, CDR2 SMNVEV (reference sequence). The CDR3 runs 17 residues. The CDR3 coding sequence is TGTGCCAGCAGTTCAATACCGGAGGCCCGAAGTTCCTATGGCTACACCTTC. Encoded protein: CASSSIPEARSSYGYTF.

The rearrangement uses TRBV5-4 and TRBJ1-4; D not resolved. The germline V gene encodes CDR1 SGHNT and CDR2 YYREEE (reference sequence). CDR3 size: 16 residues. The V and J ends lost 4 bases and 1 base respectively, with 14 bases between them. The CDR3 loop is CASSPGGGVTNEKLFF. The CDR3 coding sequence is TGTGCCAGCAGCCCCGGAGGCGGGGTAACTAATGAAAAACTGTTTTTT.

V and J are TRBV7-3 and TRBJ1-2; D is ambiguous. The V end was cut by 3 bases, the J end by 4 bases, with 9 bases between. The CDR3 runs to 13 residues. The germline V gene has CDR1 SGHTA and CDR2 FQGTGA. The CDR3 here is CASSFALGYGYTF. The CDR3 DNA sequence: TGTGCCAGCAGCTTCGCCCTAGGCTATGGCTACACCTTC.

This chain uses TRBV27 with TRBJ1-2; D is unresolved. Germline CDR1 reads MNHEY; CDR2 reads SMNVEV (reference sequence). The CDR3 spans 14 residues. Trimming shortened V by 7 bases and J by 8 bases, and 20 bases separated the two germline ends. The CDR3 coding sequence is TGTGCCAGCAAACCGACCGGGAGAAACGGGGGCTACACCTTC. Protein sequence: CASKPTGRNGGYTF.

The genes are TRBV19 and TRBJ1-1, with D tentatively TRBD1 (6 bases). Germline CDR1 reads LNHDA; CDR2 reads SQIVND (reference sequence). This CDR3 is 12 amino acids long. Deletions cut 0 bases from V and 11 bases from J, with 10 bases between. The CDR3 DNA sequence: TGTGCCAGTAGTATAGAGGGGGACAAGGCTTTCTTT. This translates into CASSIEGDKAFF.

The chain couples TRBV18 to TRBJ2-7; 8 nucleotides align to TRBD2. Trimming at V came to 1 base and at J to 2 bases, leaving 4 bases not matched to a gene. Germline V lookup: CDR1 KGHSH, CDR2 LQKENI. The CDR3 extends over 15 amino acids. The CDR3 sequence is CASSPLSGGTYEQYF. CDR3 bases: TGTGCCAGCTCACCACTCAGCGGGGGAACCTACGAGCAGTACTTC.

The rearrangement links TRBV14 to TRBJ2-7; 8 positions match TRBD2. CDR3 length equals 15 residues. Germline CDR1 is SGHDN and CDR2 is FVKESK. Losses at the gene ends were 1 base for V and 5 bases for J; bases not matched to a gene: 7. DNA for the CDR3: TGTGCCAGCAGCCAAGCGGGGGGGGGCGGCCACGAGCAGTACTTC. It encodes CASSQAGGGGHEQYF.

This clone was found a few times. V is TRBV9 and J is TRBJ2-7; 8 nucleotides line up with TRBD1. CDR3 length equals 17 residues. V lost 3 bases and J lost 2; bases outside the gene matches: 13. Germline V gene data show CDR1 as SGDLS and CDR2 as YYNGEE. In DNA, the CDR3 is TGTGCCAGCAGCGGCAGAACAACCGGGACAGGAACCTACGAGCAGTACTTC. Translated, it gives CASSGRTTGTGTYEQYF.

A note on this clone: The junction does not match germline at one end; this may be a read error. The genes are TRBV10-3 and TRBJ2-6; 8 positions agree with TRBD1. The CDR3 has 14 residues. The V gene's germline CDR1 is ENHRY and CDR2 SYGVKD. CDR3 sequence reads: CVIGQGTGANGLTF. The CDR3 nucleotides read TGTGTCATAGGACAGGGAACTGGGGCCAACGGCCTGACTTTC.

V is TRBV30 and J is TRBJ2-7, with TRBD2 matching over 15 bases. The germline V gene has CDR1 GTSNPN and CDR2 SVGIG (reference sequence). The CDR3 covers 15 residues. V was clipped by 1 base and J by 7 bases; unmatched bases: 5. This CDR3 is CAWSEGTSGGLEQYF. CDR3 coding DNA: TGTGCCTGGAGTGAGGGGACTAGCGGGGGGCTAGAGCAGTACTTC.

CDR3 DNA: TGTGCCAGCAATAACCAGCGGGTTGGGGCCAACGTCCTGACTTTC. This encodes CASNNQRVGANVLTF. The chain employs TRBV2 and TRBJ2-6, with D perhaps TRBD2 (6 bases). Trimming took off 7 bases at V and 3 bases at J, with 13 bases between the two ends. Germline CDR1 reads SNHLY; CDR2 reads FYNNEI. This CDR3 contains 15 residues.

The chain employs TRBV2 and TRBJ2-2; D uncertain. Germline loops: CDR1 SNHLY, CDR2 FYNNEI. The V and J ends lost 8 bases and 0 bases respectively, with 28 bases between them. The CDR3 is 20 residues long. The CDR3 loop is CASYGLMVVGRSTNTGELFF. The CDR3 nucleotides read TGTGCCAGCTACGGATTAATGGTGGTCGGCAGGTCCACGAACACCGGGGAGCTGTTTTTT. Full variable domain (remainder filled in from reference TRBV2 and TRBJ2-2): EPEVTQTPSHQVTQMGQEVILRCVPISNHLYFYWYRQILGQKVEFLVSFYNNEISEKSEIFDDQFSVERPDGSNFTLKIRSTKLEDSAMYFCASYGLMVVGRSTNTGELFFGEGSRLTVL.

This clone was counted between two and nine times. The V call is TRBV2, the J call TRBJ2-3; the D is unclear. The CDR3 runs to 12 residues. Germline lookup yields CDR1 SNHLY and CDR2 FYNNEI. Trimming stripped 6 bases from V and 3 bases from J, with 7 bases between. The CDR3 protein is CASRSDTDTQYF. The DNA of the CDR3 is TGTGCCAGCAGAAGCGATACAGATACGCAGTATTTT.

The V and J genes are TRBV7-2 and TRBJ2-5, with TRBD1 matching over 10 bases. Per germline, CDR1 SGHTA and CDR2 FQGNSA. With 6 bases clipped from V and 5 bases from J, the junction kept 6 bases outside the gene matches. The CDR3 has 14 amino acids. The DNA for the CDR3 is TGTGCCAGCAGGACAGGGGGCAATCGGGAGACCCAGTACTTC. This sequence encodes CASRTGGNRETQYF. Full variable domain (missing parts from reference TRBV7-2 and TRBJ2-5): GAGVSQSPSNKVTEKGKDVELRCDPISGHTALYWYRQSLGQGLEFLIYFQGNSAPDKSGLPSDRFSAERTGGSVSTLTIQRTQQEDSAVYLCASRTGGNRETQYFGPGTRLLVL.

The genes are TRBV10-3 and TRBJ2-5; 11 nucleotides line up with TRBD2. CDR3 length: 14 amino acids. J lost 3 bases, V lost 6 bases, and 3 bases had no gene match. CDR1 ENHRY and CDR2 SYGVKD come from the germline V gene. This CDR3 reads CAIRGTSGKETQYF. CDR3 DNA sequence: TGTGCCATCAGAGGGACTAGCGGAAAAGAGACCCAGTACTTC.

The rearrangement links TRBV6-5 to TRBJ1-1; a weak D match, TRBD1 (6 bases). The CDR3 length is 15 residues. Per germline, CDR1 MNHEY and CDR2 SVGAGI. Trimming shortened V by 2 bases and J by 0 bases, and 10 bases separated the two germline ends. This chain's CDR3 is CASSYGGQMNTEAFF. As DNA, the CDR3 is TGTGCCAGCAGTTACGGCGGACAGATGAACACTGAAGCTTTCTTT.

The rearrangement joins TRBV10-1 to TRBJ1-1, with TRBD1 identical over 8 bases. Trimming at V came to 6 bases and at J to 4 bases, leaving 7 bases not matched to a gene. This CDR3 spans 14 amino acids. The germline CDR1 and CDR2 sequences are WNHNN and SYGVQD (reference sequence). CDR3 DNA sequence: TGCGCCAGCAGCACCACAGGGGGTACCACTGAAGCTTTCTTT. It is translated as CASSTTGGTTEAFF.

The rearrangement joins TRBV18 to TRBJ1-2, with 9 bases lining up with TRBD1. Germline V lookup: CDR1 KGHSH, CDR2 LQKENI. CDR3 length: 13 residues. V gave up 4 bases and J gave up 5 bases; unmatched junction bases: 2. DNA for the CDR3: TGTGCCAGCTCACGAGGGACAGGGTATGGCTACACCTTC. Protein: CASSRGTGYGYTF.

This sequence joins TRBV4-1 and TRBJ2-5, with 8 bases matching TRBD2. The CDR3 is made up of 18 amino acids. Germline values: CDR1 MGHRA, CDR2 YSYEKL. The junction had 14 bases not matched to a gene; V was cut back by 4 bases and J by 1 base. Here the CDR3 DNA reads TGCGCCAGCAGCCTGCCATCGAGCGGGGGCCCCCTCCAAGAGACCCAGTACTTC. This codes for CASSLPSSGGPLQETQYF.

The V and J genes are TRBV27 and TRBJ1-2; D ambiguous. V shed 5 bases and J shed 8 bases, with 12 bases lying between them. This CDR3 is built from 12 residues. Germline CDR1 is MNHEY and CDR2 is SMNVEV (reference sequence). CDR3 sequence: CASSPQAGGYTF. The CDR3 DNA sequence: TGTGCCAGCAGTCCCCAGGCGGGAGGCTACACCTTC.

In DNA form, the CDR3 reads TGTGCCAGCTCCCGAACCAACAGGGATCGAGAAAAACTGTTTTTT. This sequence encodes CASSRTNRDREKLFF. V is TRBV18 and J is TRBJ1-4; TRBD1 might be the D (6 bases). With 6 bases removed from V and 8 bases from J, the gap between germline ends came to 19 bases. The length of the CDR3 is 15 residues. CDR1 and CDR2 from the germline V gene are KGHSH and LQKENI. Drawing the rest from reference TRBV18 and TRBJ1-4, the complete variable domain is NAGVMQNPRHLVRRRGQEARLRCSPMKGHSHVYWYRQLPEEGLKFMVYLQKENIIDESGMPKERFSAEFPKEGPSILRIQQVVRGDSAAYFCASSRTNRDREKLFFGSGTQLSVL.

This clone has more than one count but fewer than ten. The CDR3 spells CASSPLASSYNEQFF. For the CDR3, the DNA is TGCGCCAGCAGCCCTCTAGCGTCATCCTACAATGAGCAGTTCTTC. V gene TRBV4-3 combines with J gene TRBJ2-1, with a weak D call TRBD2 (6 bases). The CDR3 spans 15 residues. With 4 bases removed from V and 1 base from J, the gap between germline ends came to 11 bases. The germline gives CDR1 LGHNA, CDR2 YSLEER.

The rearrangement links TRBV30 to TRBJ1-1; D is uncertain. Germline V gives CDR1 GTSNPN, CDR2 SVGIG (reference sequence). V lost 4 bases and J lost 6, with 9 bases in between. The CDR3 is made up of 11 amino acids. In nucleotides, the CDR3 is TGTGCCTGGATTGTCGTCTCTGAAGCTTTCTTT. It encodes CAWIVVSEAFF.

Regarding this clone: The junction shows a germline mismatch at one end, possibly a read error. This rearrangement joins TRBV2 to TRBJ2-5; possibly TRBD1 for D (7 bases). The J call may be mistaken, given a closer DNA end match to TRBJ2-7. This CDR3 has 13 amino acids. Germline lookup yields CDR1 SNHLY and CDR2 FYNNEI. The CDR3 nucleotides are TGTGCCAGCACTGGAGGGGGCTCCCACGAGCAGTACTTC. Encoded protein: CASTGGGSHEQYF.